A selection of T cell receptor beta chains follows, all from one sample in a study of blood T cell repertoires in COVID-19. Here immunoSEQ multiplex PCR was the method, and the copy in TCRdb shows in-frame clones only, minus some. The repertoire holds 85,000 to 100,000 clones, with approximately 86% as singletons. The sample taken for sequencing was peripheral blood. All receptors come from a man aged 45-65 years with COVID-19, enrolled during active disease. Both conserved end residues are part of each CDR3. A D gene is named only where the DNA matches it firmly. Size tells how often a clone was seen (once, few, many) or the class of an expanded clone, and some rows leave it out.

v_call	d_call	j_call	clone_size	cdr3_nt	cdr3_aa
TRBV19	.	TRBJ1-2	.	TGTGCCAGTAGTATAGTTGCGGCAGCCAATTCCTACACCTTC	CASSIVAAANSYTF
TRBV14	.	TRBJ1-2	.	TGTGCCAGCAGCCAAGCAAACCCGGCGGCGAGGAATGGCTACACCTTC	CASSQANPAARNGYTF
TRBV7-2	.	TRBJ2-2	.	TGTGCCAGCAGGGGACACTCGAACACCGGGGAGCTGTTTTTT	CASRGHSNTGELFF
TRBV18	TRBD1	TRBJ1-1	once	TGTGCCAGCTCACCAGGGACAGGGGGGATGACTGAAGCTTTCTTT	CASSPGTGGMTEAFF
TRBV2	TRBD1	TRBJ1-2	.	TGTGCCAGCAGCCCGGGACAGGGGAGCGGCTACACCTTC	CASSPGQGSGYTF
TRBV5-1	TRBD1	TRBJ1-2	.	TGCGCCAGCAGCGCACAGGGGTGGGATGGCTACACCTTC	CASSAQGWDGYTF
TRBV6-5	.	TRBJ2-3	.	TGTGCCAGCAGTTCCACATCAGATACGCAGTATTTT	CASSSTSDTQYF
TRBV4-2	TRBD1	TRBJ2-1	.	TGTGCCAGCAGCCAAGAGACAGGGGACAGGGGCAATGAGCAGTTCTTC	CASSQETGDRGNEQFF
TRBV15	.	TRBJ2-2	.	TGTGCCACCAGCAGAGATCTGCTGAGGACCGGGGAGCTGTTTTTT	CATSRDLLRTGELFF
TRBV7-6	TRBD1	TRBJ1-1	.	TGTGCCAGCAGCCCCGGGACAGGGGTATCCACTGAAGCTTTCTTT	CASSPGTGVSTEAFF
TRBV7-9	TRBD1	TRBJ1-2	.	TGTGCCAGCAGCTTAGAGGGGACAGGTTACTATGGCTACACCTTC	CASSLEGTGYYGYTF
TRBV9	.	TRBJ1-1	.	TGTGCCAGCAGCGTATCGGTGAACACTGAAGCTTTCTTT	CASSVSVNTEAFF
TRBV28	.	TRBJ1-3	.	TGTGCCAGCAGTTTATATAACACAGCTGGAAACACCATATATTTT	CASSLYNTAGNTIYF
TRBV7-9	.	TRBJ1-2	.	TGTGCCAGCAGCTTAAGTACAGGGAACTATGGCTACACCTTC	CASSLSTGNYGYTF
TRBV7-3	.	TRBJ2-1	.	TGTGCCAGCAGCTTGAGGAATAACAATGAGCAGTTCTTC	CASSLRNNNEQFF
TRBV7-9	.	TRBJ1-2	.	TGTGCCGCCTTTGCTCTCAGGGACTCCGGCAACTATGGCTACACCTTC	CAAFALRDSGNYGYTF
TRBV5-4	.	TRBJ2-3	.	TGTGCCAGCAGCTTGTGGCTCGTCTCTAGCACAGATACGCAGTATTTT	CASSLWLVSSTDTQYF
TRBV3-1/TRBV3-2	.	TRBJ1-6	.	TGTGCCAGCAGCCGCCTGAGTAATTCACCCCTCCACTTT	CASSRLSNSPLHF
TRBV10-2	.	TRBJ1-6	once	TGCGCCAGCACTTGGGGGGAAAGCGATAATTCACCCCTCCACTTT	CASTWGESDNSPLHF
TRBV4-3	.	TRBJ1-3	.	TGCGCCAGCAGCCCATATACTGATCTCTCTGGAAACACCATATATTTT	CASSPYTDLSGNTIYF
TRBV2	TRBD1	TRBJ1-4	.	TGTGCCAGCAATTTGGACAGGCGGTTGGAAAAACTGTTTTTT	CASNLDRRLEKLFF
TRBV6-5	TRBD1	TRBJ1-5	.	TGTGCCAGCAGGGGGACAGTGAGAAGCAATCAGCCCCAGCATTTT	CASRGTVRSNQPQHF
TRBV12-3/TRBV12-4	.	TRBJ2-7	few	TGTGCCAGCAGTCCGGACAACTACGAGCAGTACTTC	CASSPDNYEQYF
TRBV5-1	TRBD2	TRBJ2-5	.	TGCGCCAGCAGCGTTGGGCCTAGCGGACCCCAAGAGACCCAGTACTTC	CASSVGPSGPQETQYF
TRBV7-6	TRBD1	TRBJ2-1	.	TGTGCCAGCAGCGGTTATGGACAGGGATTCTACAATGAGCAGTTCTTC	CASSGYGQGFYNEQFF
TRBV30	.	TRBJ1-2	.	TGTGCCTGGAATGACAGGAGGACCTATAACTATGGCTACACCTTC	CAWNDRRTYNYGYTF
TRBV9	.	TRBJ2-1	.	TGTGCCAGCAGCAAGGGGACTGATCGAAACGAGCAGTTCTTC	CASSKGTDRNEQFF
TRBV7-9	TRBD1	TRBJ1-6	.	TGTGCCAGCAGCGACTCTGGGACAGGGCGAAGCTCCTATAATTCACCCCTCCACTTT	CASSDSGTGRSSYNSPLHF
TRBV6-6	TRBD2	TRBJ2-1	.	TGTGCCAGCAGTCCGCGTATGGGGGGGACCTCCTACAATGAGCAGTTCTTC	CASSPRMGGTSYNEQFF
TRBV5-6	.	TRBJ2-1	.	TGTGCCAGCACCTTTCGACAAGGATCCAATGAGCAGTTCTTC	CASTFRQGSNEQFF
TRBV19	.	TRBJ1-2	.	TGTGCCAGTAGTATAGTTTTCGAGCGTCTGGGCTACACCTTC	CASSIVFERLGYTF